This T cell receptor beta chain was sequenced in a study of cytomegalovirus exposure and HLA in healthy donors. General observations from the study: DRB1 had the most TCR associations and HLA-C the fewest, a later analysis found, with rates varying by HLA locus. According to reports, the classifier identified cytomegalovirus status with high specificity and sensitivity. In a later analysis, V- and J-gene trimming of beta chains associated with a DCLRE1C missense variant, replicated independently.

With respect to this clone: The antigen is not known.

This CDR3 comprises 15 residues. Germline CDR1 and CDR2: SSHAT and FNYEAQ (reference sequence). The V segment lost 5 bases and the J segment 9 bases; nucleotides outside the gene matches: 12. The primer mix had 60 Vbeta and 13 Jbeta primers. Libraries were prepared by immunoSEQ multiplex PCR; TCRdb keeps only in-frame clonotypes and omits some of them. There are some 150,000 clones in the sample; 60% to 85% occur only once, and 2.5% to 3.5% lies in the top ten. The sequencing input was PBMCs. The rearrangement joins TRBV7-7 to TRBJ2-1, with TRBD1 matching over 8 bases. The receptor was derived from a female donor in good health and CMV-seronegative. The chain's CDR3 is CASSPLARGQPEQFF. CDR3 nucleotide sequence: TGTGCCAGCAGCCCCCTGGCCAGGGGGCAGCCTGAGCAGTTCTTC.